These 27 T cell receptor beta chains came from one sample sequenced in a study of chemoradiotherapy in HPV16-positive cancers. This table comes from immunoSEQ multiplex PCR, and its TCRdb copy is limited to in-frame clones, with some not included. The sample has 12,000 or so clones; 81% are singletons. Sampling took place from a patient who underwent chemoradiotherapy. The receptors shown here come from a human donor with HPV-associated anogenital cancer.

The CDR3 region has the DNA TGTGCCACCAGCAGAGAGGGGGGTGCGGGTGAGCAGTACTTC. This sequence encodes CATSREGGAGEQYF. The chain recombines TRBV15 with TRBJ2-7; tentative D call: TRBD2 (6 bases). V was clipped by 0 bases and J by 7 bases, with 13 bases between them. This CDR3 is built from 14 residues. Per the germline V gene, CDR1 is LNHNV and CDR2 is YYDKDF (reference sequence).

The chain couples TRBV11-2 to TRBJ2-5, with D possibly TRBD2 on 5 matching bases. The CDR3 length is 12 residues. V lost 6 bases to trimming and J lost 7 bases, with 12 bases between them. Germline V CDR1 and CDR2: SGHAT, FQNNGV. This chain's CDR3 is CASRRFEGTQYF. The CDR3 DNA sequence: TGTGCCAGCAGGCGCTTTGAGGGGACCCAGTACTTC.

This clone appeared once. The chain has TRBV4-3 and TRBJ1-2; 12 nucleotides line up with TRBD1. The CDR3 is 18 amino acids. Germline-derived CDR1 and CDR2 are LGHNA and YSLEER. J gave up 4 bases and V 1 base, and 10 bases lay outside the gene matches. CDR3 protein: CASSQALWGQGASYGYTF. In DNA, the CDR3 is TGCGCCAGCAGCCAAGCCCTATGGGGACAGGGGGCCAGCTATGGCTACACCTTC.

This chain links TRBV4-3 with TRBJ1-2; D gene uncertain. Germline lookup yields CDR1 LGHNA and CDR2 YSLEER. Trimming stripped 0 bases from V and 5 bases from J, with 22 bases between. This CDR3 has 18 residues. CDR3 sequence (DNA): TGCGCCAGCAGCCAAGAAGACTTTACTGCCGCACACTATTATGGCTACACCTTC. Protein sequence: CASSQEDFTAAHYYGYTF.

The chain links TRBV6-4 to TRBJ2-1, with 9 bases aligning to TRBD1. In germline, CDR1 is MRHNA, CDR2 SNTAGT. With V trimmed by 5 bases and J by 7 bases, 12 bases remained unmatched. The CDR3 covers 16 residues. CDR3: CASSSAPGQGSNEQFF. The DNA of the CDR3 is TGTGCCAGCAGTTCAGCGCCGGGACAGGGCAGTAATGAGCAGTTCTTC.

The rearrangement links TRBV10-3 to TRBJ2-3, with D possibly matching TRBD2 (5 bases). This CDR3 has 12 amino acids. Trimming left V 4 bases short and J 3 bases short, with 5 bases between. Germline V gives CDR1 ENHRY, CDR2 SYGVKD. CDR3 amino acids: CAISGETDTQYF. The DNA for the CDR3 is TGTGCCATCAGTGGGGAGACAGATACGCAGTATTTT.

The chain employs TRBV5-1 and TRBJ2-3; 9 bases line up with TRBD2. With V trimmed by 4 bases and J by 1 base, 4 bases remained unmatched. The CDR3 has 15 amino acids. Germline CDR1 reads SGHRS; CDR2 reads YFSETQ. The chain's CDR3 is CASSQSSGGTDTQYF. In DNA form, the CDR3 reads TGCGCCAGCAGCCAGTCTAGCGGGGGCACAGATACGCAGTATTTT.

The chain has TRBV9 and TRBJ2-7, with D unresolved. The CDR3 loop spans 15 amino acids. CDR1 and CDR2 from the germline V gene are SGDLS and YYNGEE. V was clipped by 4 bases and J by 0 bases, with 14 bases between them. The CDR3 sequence: CASSPDPRSSYEQYF. Here the CDR3 DNA reads TGTGCCAGCAGCCCAGACCCGAGGAGCTCCTACGAGCAGTACTTC. The full variable domain, rest sourced from reference TRBV9 and TRBJ2-7, is DSGVTQTPKHLITATGQRVTLRCSPRSGDLSVYWYQQSLDQGLQFLIQYYNGEERAKGNILERFSAQQFPDLHSELNLSSLELGDSALYFCASSPDPRSSYEQYFGPGTRLTVT.

The chain has TRBV19 and TRBJ1-5; D gene uncertain. The CDR3 has 14 residues. CDR1 is LNHDA and CDR2 is SQIVND in the germline V gene (reference sequence). V lost 4 bases, J lost 7 bases, and 14 bases lay in between. The CDR3 sequence: CASSTHGEWQPQHF. The CDR3 region has the DNA TGTGCCAGTAGTACCCACGGGGAGTGGCAGCCCCAGCATTTT.

The chain combines TRBV28 with TRBJ1-5; TRBD1 matches at 7 bases. Germline CDR1 and CDR2: MDHEN and SYDVKM. The CDR3 is 15 residues long. Trimming cost V 6 bases and J 5 bases; bases outside gene matches: 10. In DNA form, the CDR3 reads TGTGCCAGCAGAGAACAGGGGTTGATACATCAGCCCCAGCATTTT. It specifies CASREQGLIHQPQHF.

The V and J genes are TRBV10-3 and TRBJ2-2; D not resolved. V was trimmed by 10 bases and J by 5 bases, leaving 8 bases between them. The CDR3 consists of 11 residues. CDR1 and CDR2 (germline): ENHRY, SYGVKD. CDR3 loop: CATEVTGELFF. CDR3 DNA sequence: TGTGCCACCGAGGTGACCGGGGAGCTGTTTTTT.

The chain joins TRBV29-1 to TRBJ2-3, with D possibly being TRBD1 or TRBD2 (5 bases each). Looked up from germline, CDR1 is SQVTM and CDR2 is ANQGSEA. V was cut by 7 bases and J by 3 bases, with 20 bases left in between. The length of the CDR3 is 15 residues. The CDR3 loop is CSAMEWGSGTDTQYF. The CDR3 DNA follows: TGCAGCGCCATGGAATGGGGGAGTGGGACAGATACGCAGTATTTT.

The chain joins TRBV28 to TRBJ1-1, with D possibly TRBD1 on 6 matching bases. V was shortened by 8 bases and J by 4 bases, with 17 bases between the two germline ends. Germline assignment: CDR1 MDHEN and CDR2 SYDVKM. This CDR3 is 14 amino acids long. The CDR3 here is CASDDRTWTTEAFF. DNA of the CDR3: TGTGCCAGCGACGACAGGACTTGGACCACTGAAGCTTTCTTT.

J is TRBJ2-2 and V is TRBV6-4; TRBD2 aligns across 10 bases. Germline-derived CDR1 and CDR2 are MRHNA and SNTAGT. The CDR3 length is 15 residues. Trimming took 5 bases from V and 3 from J; bases not matched to a gene: 3. CDR3 region: CASSPLAGYTGELFF. The CDR3 coding sequence is TGTGCCAGCAGTCCACTAGCGGGGTACACCGGGGAGCTGTTTTTT.

There are a few counts of this clone. The chain is built from TRBV19 and TRBJ1-1, with D possibly being TRBD1 (6 bases). This CDR3 is built from 13 residues. From germline, CDR1 is LNHDA and CDR2 SQIVND (reference sequence). Trimming removed 6 bases from V and 8 bases from J, with 16 bases in between. In DNA form, the CDR3 reads TGTGCCAGTAGCATCTGGGGCAGGGGCGAAGCTTTCTTT. Its translation is CASSIWGRGEAFF.

V usage is TRBV13 and J usage is TRBJ2-7, with TRBD1 identical over 11 bases. CDR1 PRHDT and CDR2 FYEKMQ come from the germline V gene (reference sequence). With 5 bases clipped from V and 2 bases from J, the junction kept 14 bases outside the gene matches. This CDR3 is 18 amino acids long. CDR3 nucleotides: TGTGCCAGCAGCGTAACCGGGACAGGGGGTGTCCCGACCTACGAGCAGTACTTC. Encoded protein: CASSVTGTGGVPTYEQYF. Full variable domain (remainder filled in from reference TRBV13 and TRBJ2-7): AAGVIQSPRHLIKEKRETATLKCYPIPRHDTVYWYQQGPGQDPQFLISFYEKMQSDKGSIPDRFSAQQFSDYHSELNMSSLELGDSALYFCASSVTGTGGVPTYEQYFGPGTRLTVT.

The rearrangement links TRBV2 to TRBJ2-4; D is ambiguous. In germline, CDR1 is SNHLY, CDR2 FYNNEI. The CDR3 is made up of 12 amino acids. Deletions cut 5 bases from V and 6 bases from J, with 8 bases between. This CDR3 is CASSPTVNIQYF. DNA for the CDR3: TGTGCCAGCAGTCCGACGGTAAACATTCAGTACTTC. Complete variable domain (other parts from reference TRBV2 and TRBJ2-4): EPEVTQTPSHQVTQMGQEVILRCVPISNHLYFYWYRQILGQKVEFLVSFYNNEISEKSEIFDDQFSVERPDGSNFTLKIRSTKLEDSAMYFCASSPTVNIQYFGAGTRLSVL.

The V gene is TRBV27, the J gene TRBJ2-2, with 8 bases fitting TRBD2. J gave up 6 bases and V 8 bases, and 8 bases lay outside the gene matches. The CDR3 contains 14 residues. The germline V gene encodes CDR1 MNHEY and CDR2 SMNVEV (reference sequence). CDR3 DNA: TGTGCCAGCTCGGGGGGGTATACGGCCGGGGAGCTGTTTTTT. Translated: CASSGGYTAGELFF.

The V and J genes are TRBV7-2 and TRBJ2-5; D is undetermined. The J call could be wrong; TRBJ2-7 is a better fit for the DNA end. The CDR3 consists of 14 residues. Germline values: CDR1 SGHTA, CDR2 FQGNSA. The CDR3 bases are TGTGCCAGCAGCGACCAAGGTAGGACCTACGAGCAGTACTTC. It encodes CASSDQGRTYEQYF.

This sequence joins TRBV5-6 and TRBJ1-1; no firm D call. Germline CDR1 and CDR2: SGHDT and YYEEEE. Trimming removed 4 bases from V and 0 bases from J, with 10 bases in between. CDR3 size: 14 residues. CDR3 protein: CASSRGRMNTEAFF. The CDR3 coding sequence is TGTGCCAGCAGCCGAGGTAGAATGAACACTGAAGCTTTCTTT.

This CDR3 is CAISDLGQISTEAFF. As DNA, the CDR3 is TGTGCCATCAGTGACCTGGGACAGATAAGCACTGAAGCTTTCTTT. J is TRBJ1-1 and V is TRBV10-3, with 7 bases aligning to TRBD1. Germline V gene lookup returns CDR1 ENHRY and CDR2 SYGVKD. The CDR3 has 15 amino acids. After removal of 3 bases from V and 4 bases from J, the junction contained 8 bases not matched to a gene.

This chain joins TRBV27 and TRBJ2-7, with D possibly matching TRBD1 (6 bases). V lost 4 bases and J 2 bases, leaving 9 bases between the germline ends. Per the germline V gene, CDR1 is MNHEY and CDR2 is SMNVEV (reference sequence). This CDR3 is 13 amino acids long. In nucleotides, the CDR3 is TGTGCCAGCAGTTCCGGACAGCCCTACGAGCAGTACTTC. Its translation is CASSSGQPYEQYF.

V gene TRBV11-2 combines with J gene TRBJ2-1, with a tentative D call TRBD1 (6 bases). With 5 bases removed from V and 6 bases from J, the gap between germline ends came to 11 bases. Germline V gene data show CDR1 as SGHAT and CDR2 as FQNNGV. This CDR3 has 13 residues. CDR3 sequence (DNA): TGTGCCAGCAGCACAGGGAACGGCAATGAGCAGTTCTTC. The encoded protein is CASSTGNGNEQFF.

The genes are TRBV6-1 and TRBJ2-7; 7 positions agree with TRBD2. The J segment lost 7 bases and the V segment lost 4 bases, leaving 10 bases of the junction unmatched. Germline CDR1 MNHNS, CDR2 SASEGT. The CDR3 spans 14 residues. The CDR3, as DNA: TGTGCCAGCAGTGCGCGCCGGGGAGGGAGGGAGCAGTACTTC. Protein sequence: CASSARRGGREQYF.

The J gene is TRBJ2-3, the V gene TRBV4-1; 12 bases are a match to TRBD2. CDR3 length: 20 residues. V lost 3 bases to trimming and J lost 2 bases; unmatched junction nucleotides: 15. CDR1 and CDR2 from the germline V gene are MGHRA and YSYEKL. The CDR3 DNA reads TGCGCCAGCAGCCACCTTGTACCGGGACTAGCGGGTCTTTACACAGATACGCAGTATTTT. Protein: CASSHLVPGLAGLYTDTQYF.

V gene TRBV12-1 combines with J gene TRBJ1-1. TRBV12-1 is given as a pseudogene. There are 9 residues in the CDR3. CDR3 region: CASNLQAFF. Written as DNA, the CDR3 is TGTGCCAGCAACCTACAAGCTTTCTTT.

The J gene is TRBJ2-7, the V gene TRBV4-3; D unresolved. This CDR3 spans 15 amino acids. Germline assignment: CDR1 LGHNA and CDR2 YSLEER. V shed 0 bases and J shed 4 bases, with 13 bases lying between them. CDR3: CASSQEVTIPYEQYF. The CDR3 DNA is TGCGCCAGCAGCCAAGAAGTGACGATCCCTTACGAGCAGTACTTC.